This T cell receptor (beta chain) emerged from a study of blood T cell repertoires in COVID-19 (dated by TCRdb to about 2020). With respect to the entire study: The collaborator samples originated in the United States, Italy and Spain and spanned the acute and convalescent phases of COVID-19. Samples came from the ongoing ImmuneRACE study (first 160 participants) plus 1,254 subjects from 6 global collaborators. The material from the prospective study consisted of cDNA or gDNA derived from T cells, B-cell-depleted T cells, or PBMCs. The dataset comprised deeply sampled blood TCRbeta repertoires from subjects exposed to, actively infected with, or recovered from COVID-19. The sample metadata nearly always contained a de-identified subject ID, COVID-19 status, age in years and sex. Where HLA class I and class II types were available, the types were taken from metadata supplied by the sample provider, not from assay-based typing. The repertoires were released in a freely available public database intended as a resource for research on the immune response to SARS-CoV-2. Study-level results and caveats: The amount of clinical and demographic metadata varied by source and participant and was provided uncurated.

Points on this clone: Its antigen is not yet known. Base qualities are not provided; no much larger clone lies one nucleotide away.

TCRbeta CDR3 regions were amplified from genomic DNA by means of the immunoSEQ Assay, a bias-controlled multiplex PCR. The study's processing was this. Nucleated cell counts per sample were estimated from amplification of reference gene primers within the assay. To quantify the absolute abundance of each unique TCRbeta CDR3 rearrangement, sequence reads were collapsed and filtered. For each sample, productive Simpson clonality was calculated as the square root of Simpson's diversity index over productive rearrangements. In TCRdb, the immuneACCESS table is reduced to in-frame sequences with V and J assigned. These tables do not hold every clone; where another copy was compared, an unresolved V gene accounts for under half, and the others remain unexplained. V and J calls and clone size come straight from that table; D and trimming were deduced from the DNA. Present in this sample are 300,000 to 400,000 clones, about 89% of which were seen just once. The top ten clones comprise over 6% of the sample.

V lost 5 bases and J lost 11 bases, and the count of bases not matched to a germline gene is 2. The CDR3 contains 12 residues, cysteine and phenylalanine counted. Left in the record is the CDR3 DNA by itself, 36 bases read in frame from the first base. CDR1 and CDR2, looked up from the germline V gene, are SGHNT and YENEEA. At one collaborating source in Seattle, patients were enrolled during active infection and were followed longitudinally through the course of disease. Whole blood was collected in K2EDTA tubes by collaborating institutions according to the institutions' own protocols. For TCRbeta analysis, collaborators shipped samples as frozen whole blood, isolated PBMCs, or DNA extracted from either of those sample types.

This clonotype originated in a woman between 50 and 59 years old with COVID-19, enrolled during active disease. The rearrangement combines TRBV11-3 with TRBJ1-4; TRBD1 matches 10 bases in the middle. Sample: peripheral blood. The bases are TGTGCCAGCAGCCCGGGACAGGGGAAACTGTTTTTT. Its translation is CASSPGQGKLFF.